A single sample is the source of the 10 T cell receptor beta chains below, sequenced in a study of T-cell reconstitution after alpha-beta-depleted transplantation in children. Unique molecular identifiers tagged the TCRbeta library. TCRdb re-derived calls from the PCR reads in MiXCR, one entry per CDR3 protein. The data hold 300,000 to 400,000 distinct CDR3 sequences, with 16% observed a single time. Sequences were derived from PBMCs, mostly from graft donor cells, sampled 360 days after TCRalphabeta/CD19-depleted stem cell transplant. These receptors were collected from a male patient between 2 and 15 years old who had a stem cell transplant for acute lymphoblastic leukemia, so the T cells may come from the graft donor.

The chain joins TRBV20-1 to TRBJ2-7; TRBD2 matches at 7 bases. The CDR3 has 14 amino acids. The V segment lost 6 bases and the J segment 0 bases; nucleotides outside the gene matches: 8. CDR1 and CDR2 (germline): DFQATT, SNEGSKA (reference sequence). The CDR3 DNA follows: TGCAGTGCCGCCCCCAGCGGGGCCTCCTACGAGCAGTACTTC. Protein product: CSAAPSGASYEQYF.

The V gene is TRBV6-5, the J gene TRBJ1-4; perhaps TRBD1 as D (6 bases). The CDR3 totals 16 residues. V lost 7 bases, J lost 4 bases, and 19 bases lay in between. Per the germline V gene, CDR1 is MNHEY and CDR2 is SVGAGI. The CDR3 sequence: CASTSYRVASNEKLFF. DNA for the CDR3: TGTGCCAGCACCTCCTACAGGGTCGCTAGTAATGAAAAACTGTTTTTT.

This clonotype was detected only a few times. V is TRBV6-2 or TRBV6-3 and J is TRBJ1-5; D is unresolved. Trimming took 0 bases from V and 7 from J, leaving 7 bases between them. The CDR3 runs to 13 residues. CDR1 and CDR2 from the germline V gene are MNHEY and SVGEGT. In DNA form, the CDR3 reads TGTGCCAGCAGTTACTCGTATTTCCAGCCCCAGCATTTT. Translation: CASSYSYFQPQHF.

This CDR3 is CSARGAGGGSDTQYF. CDR3 coding DNA: TGCAGTGCTAGAGGAGCGGGAGGGGGGTCAGATACGCAGTATTTT. The V gene is TRBV20-1, the J gene TRBJ2-3, with 10 bases identical to TRBD2. CDR3 size: 15 residues. Germline assignment: CDR1 DFQATT and CDR2 SNEGSKA (reference sequence). V dropped 1 base and J dropped 4; count of bases not matched to a gene: 5.

This clonotype was observed a handful of times. The V call is TRBV5-1, the J call TRBJ1-4; no clear D. This CDR3 has 15 amino acids. The germline V and J ends were trimmed by 3 bases and 0 bases, with 9 bases remaining between them. Germline V gene data show CDR1 as SGHRS and CDR2 as YFSETQ. The CDR3 bases are TGCGCCAGCAGCTCCACACGAGCAACTAATGAAAAACTGTTTTTT. Protein product: CASSSTRATNEKLFF.

This chain connects TRBV11-1 to TRBJ2-3, with TRBD1 as a possible D gene (5 bases). Germline-derived CDR1 and CDR2 are SGHAT and FQDESV (reference sequence). V lost 0 bases and J 2 bases, leaving 18 bases between the germline ends. The CDR3 loop spans 18 amino acids. Here the CDR3 reads CASSLAGRRAGPTDTQYF. The CDR3 DNA is TGTGCCAGCAGCTTAGCGGGGCGGCGCGCTGGTCCCACAGATACGCAGTATTTT.

The chain employs TRBV29-1 and TRBJ2-7, with unresolved D. Germline CDR1 and CDR2: SQVTM and ANQGSEA. Deletions cut 4 bases from V and 4 bases from J, with 8 bases between. The CDR3 runs 11 residues. In DNA, the CDR3 is TGCAGCGTTGTAAGTCAGTACGAGCAGTACTTC. Translation: CSVVSQYEQYF.

This chain links TRBV28 with TRBJ2-4; 8 nucleotides align to TRBD1. V shed 6 bases, J shed 10 bases, and the junction held 8 bases outside the gene matches. CDR1 MDHEN and CDR2 SYDVKM come from the germline V gene. The CDR3 is made up of 13 amino acids. The CDR3 loop is CASSLRGPRIQYF. CDR3 nucleotides: TGTGCCAGCAGCCTCAGGGGGCCTCGTATTCAGTACTTC.

As to this clonotype: Relative to the germline gene, one junction end is altered; a read error may explain this. This chain links TRBV7-7 with TRBJ2-2; D is perhaps TRBD1 or TRBD2 (6 bases each). CDR1 and CDR2 from the germline V gene are SSHAT and FNYEAQ (reference sequence). The CDR3 sequence is 15 residues long. The CDR3: CASSFGGGPAGELFF. The CDR3 DNA is TGTGCTAGCAGCTTCGGAGGGGGTCCGGCCGGGGAGCTGTTTTTT.

The table lists this clonotype with a few counts. The V and J genes are TRBV30 and TRBJ1-4, with D possibly TRBD1 on 6 matching bases. The CDR3 sequence is 14 residues long. CDR1 and CDR2 (germline): GTSNPN, SVGIG (reference sequence). V lost 0 bases, J lost 8 bases, and 13 bases lay in between. DNA for the CDR3: TGTGCCTGGAGTGTGTTGGGGGCAGGAGAAAAACTGTTTTTT. It encodes CAWSVLGAGEKLFF.